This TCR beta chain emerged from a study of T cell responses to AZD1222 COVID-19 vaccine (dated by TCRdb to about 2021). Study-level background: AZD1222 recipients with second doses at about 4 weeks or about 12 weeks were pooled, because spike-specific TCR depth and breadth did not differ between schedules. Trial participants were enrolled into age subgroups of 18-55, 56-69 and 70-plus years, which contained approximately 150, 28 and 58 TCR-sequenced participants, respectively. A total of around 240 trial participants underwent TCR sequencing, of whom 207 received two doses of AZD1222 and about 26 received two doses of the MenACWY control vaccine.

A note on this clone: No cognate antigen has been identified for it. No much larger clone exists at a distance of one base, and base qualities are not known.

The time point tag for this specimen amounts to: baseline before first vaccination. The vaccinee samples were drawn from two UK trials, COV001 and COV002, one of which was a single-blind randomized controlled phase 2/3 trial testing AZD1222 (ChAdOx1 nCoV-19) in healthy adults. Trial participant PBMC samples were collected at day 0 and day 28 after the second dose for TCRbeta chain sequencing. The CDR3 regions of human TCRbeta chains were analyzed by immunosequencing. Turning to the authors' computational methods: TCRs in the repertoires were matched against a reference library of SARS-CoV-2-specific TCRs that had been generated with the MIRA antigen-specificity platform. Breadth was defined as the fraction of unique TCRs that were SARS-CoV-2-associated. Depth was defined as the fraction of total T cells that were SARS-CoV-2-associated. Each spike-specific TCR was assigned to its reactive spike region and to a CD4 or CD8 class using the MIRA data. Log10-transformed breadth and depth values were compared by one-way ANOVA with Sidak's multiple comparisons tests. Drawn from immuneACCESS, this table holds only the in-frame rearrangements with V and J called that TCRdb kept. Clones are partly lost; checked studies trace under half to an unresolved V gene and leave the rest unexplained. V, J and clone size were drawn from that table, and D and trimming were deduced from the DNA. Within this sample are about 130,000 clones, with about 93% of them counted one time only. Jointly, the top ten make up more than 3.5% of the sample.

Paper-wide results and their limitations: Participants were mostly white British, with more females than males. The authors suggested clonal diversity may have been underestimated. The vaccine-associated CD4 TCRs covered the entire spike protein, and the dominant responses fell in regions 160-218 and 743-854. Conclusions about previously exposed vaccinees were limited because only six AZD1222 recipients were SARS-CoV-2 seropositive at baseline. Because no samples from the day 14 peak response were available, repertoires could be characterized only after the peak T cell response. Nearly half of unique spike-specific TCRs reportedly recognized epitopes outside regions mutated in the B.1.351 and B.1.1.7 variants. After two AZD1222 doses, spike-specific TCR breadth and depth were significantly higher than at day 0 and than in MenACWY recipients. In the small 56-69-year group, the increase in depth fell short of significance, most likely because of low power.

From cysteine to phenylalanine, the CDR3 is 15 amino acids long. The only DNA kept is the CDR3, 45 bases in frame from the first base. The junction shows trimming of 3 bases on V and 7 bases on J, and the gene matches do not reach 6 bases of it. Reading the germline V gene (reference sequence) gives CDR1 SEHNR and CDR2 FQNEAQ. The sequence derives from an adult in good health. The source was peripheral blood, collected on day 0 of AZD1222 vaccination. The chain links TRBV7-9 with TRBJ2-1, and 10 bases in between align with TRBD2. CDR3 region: CASSFGAGGPNEQFF. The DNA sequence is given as TGTGCCAGCAGCTTCGGAGCGGGAGGGCCGAATGAGCAGTTCTTC. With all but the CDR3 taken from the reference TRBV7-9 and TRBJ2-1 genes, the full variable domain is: DTGVSQNPRHKITKRGQNVTFRCDPISEHNRLYWYRQTLGQGPEFLTYFQNEAQLEKSRLLSDRFSAERPKGSFSTLEIQRTEQGDSAMYLCASSFGAGGPNEQFFGPGTRLTVL.